What follows is one T cell receptor beta chain and its context. This entry is derived from a study of T-cell reconstitution after alpha-beta-depleted transplantation in children. Unmatched junction bases numbered 6, after V lost 4 bases and J lost 9 bases. The CDR3 contains 13 residues. Germline V gene lookup returns CDR1 LGHNA and CDR2 YSLEER. A library of TCRbeta sequences, prepared with unique molecular identifiers, was generated. TCRdb used MiXCR to reprocess the PCR reads, holding one entry per CDR3 protein. In the table there are about 580,000 distinct CDR3 sequences, approximately 22% of which are singletons.

The sequencing used PBMCs, mostly from graft donor cells, collected 360 days after TCRalphabeta/CD19-depleted stem cell transplant. J is TRBJ2-1 and V is TRBV4-3, with 7 positions matching TRBD2. The clonotype was recovered from a boy younger than two who had a stem cell transplant for acute myeloid leukemia, so the T cells may come from the graft donor. For the CDR3, the DNA is TGCGCCAGCAGCCCGGGGGGTTTCGGTGAGCAGTTCTTC. It specifies CASSPGGFGEQFF.